These 15 T cell receptor beta chains were all obtained from the same sample, sequenced in a study of blood T cells in healthy people across ages. For the second PCR, which ran for roughly 7 to 11 cycles, a sample-barcoded 5' primer and a J-beta primer mix were used. TCRdb used MiXCR to reprocess the 5' RACE reads, holding one entry per CDR3 protein. The sample consists of 750,000 to 950,000 distinct CDR3 sequences, 25% to 30% of them appearing once. The same data also contributed to another study, on T cells of mothers and their children.

Sequencing was done on a sample of blood. The receptors here all came from a woman between 40 and 55 years old in good health.

On this clonotype: One end of the junction fails to match germline, which may point to a read error. The chain is built from TRBV4-1 and TRBJ1-2; D ambiguous. Germline loops: CDR1 MGHRA, CDR2 YSYEKL. The CDR3 totals 14 residues. The CDR3 coding sequence is TGCGCCAGCAGCTTATCGGACGCAGCCTATGACTACACCTTC. Amino acid sequence: CASSLSDAAYDYTF.

This chain connects TRBV29-1 to TRBJ1-1; the D gene is possibly TRBD1 (6 bases). Germline V CDR1 and CDR2: SQVTM, ANQGSEA. Deletions cut 6 bases from V and 3 bases from J, with 11 bases between. This CDR3 region has 12 residues. The CDR3 loop is CSVSGGDTEAFF. In DNA, the CDR3 is TGCAGCGTATCGGGGGGCGACACTGAAGCTTTCTTT.

At least ten counts were recorded for this clonotype. The chain carries TRBV20-1 and TRBJ1-2, with 9 bases matching TRBD1. This CDR3 spans 15 amino acids. V was clipped by 5 bases and J by 5 bases; unmatched bases: 12. Germline assignment: CDR1 DFQATT and CDR2 SNEGSKA (reference sequence). The CDR3 nucleotides are TGCAGTGCTTATCCGACAGGGGGGAGCAGGTATGGCTACACCTTC. Its protein is CSAYPTGGSRYGYTF.

In regard to this clonotype: Possible read error: a much larger clone is one base away. The chain recombines TRBV5-5 with TRBJ1-6; D remains unclear. The V gene's germline CDR1 is SGHKS and CDR2 YYEKEE (reference sequence). Between the trimmed V and J ends, which lost 0 bases and 0 bases, there was a span of 10 bases. The CDR3 is 17 residues long. The CDR3 sequence: CASSLAVASSYNSPLHF. The DNA of the CDR3 is TGTGCCAGCAGCTTGGCGGTAGCGAGCTCCTATAATTCACCCCTCCACTTT.

The chain links TRBV7-2 to TRBJ2-1; D perhaps matches TRBD2 (6 bases). Deletions cut 5 bases from V and 5 bases from J, with 16 bases between. The CDR3 consists of 15 residues. The germline gives CDR1 SGHTA, CDR2 FQGNSA. DNA for the CDR3: TGTGCCAGCAGCCTCCGACTAGGACTAAACAATGAGCAGTTCTTC. It encodes CASSLRLGLNNEQFF.

This clonotype showed up just a few times. The chain uses TRBV6-6 and TRBJ1-6; weak D call: TRBD1 (5 bases). V lost 6 bases and J lost 7, with 13 bases in between. Germline values: CDR1 MNHNY, CDR2 SVGAGI (reference sequence). CDR3 length: 14 amino acids. The CDR3, as DNA: TGTGCCAGCAGACCGACAGTGGGGAATTCACCCCTCCACTTT. Translating gives CASRPTVGNSPLHF.

Concerning this clonotype itself: This clone may be a read error of a much larger clone one base away. In this CDR3 the conserved last residue, phenylalanine or tryptophan, is missing, so a read error is likely. The chain recombines TRBV6-5 with TRBJ2-1; D unclear. CDR1 and CDR2 (germline): MNHEY, SVGAGI. This CDR3 has 11 amino acids. The V end was cut by 10 bases, the J end by 6 bases, with 10 bases between. CDR3 nucleotide sequence: TGTGCCATCAGCTGGTCCAATGAGCAGTTCTGC. As protein: CAISWSNEQFC.

To note about this clonotype: One base away lies a much larger clone, so this may be a sequencing read error. The rearrangement uses TRBV5-1 and TRBJ2-7; either TRBD1 or TRBD2 may supply D (5 bases each). The CDR3 has 16 amino acids. Germline V lookup: CDR1 SGHRS, CDR2 YFSETQ. CDR3: CASSLSGDLPSYGQYF. CDR3 in DNA: TGCGCCAGCAGCTTGTCTGGGGACCTGCCTTCCTACGGGCAGTACTTC.

The V call is TRBV7-9, the J call TRBJ2-1; D uncertain. Between the trimmed V and J ends, which lost 3 bases and 8 bases, there was a span of 11 bases. This CDR3 spans 13 amino acids. Germline lookup yields CDR1 SEHNR and CDR2 FQNEAQ (reference sequence). The CDR3 loop is CASSFQEIDEQFF. CDR3 nucleotides: TGTGCCAGCAGCTTTCAGGAGATCGATGAGCAGTTCTTC.

As to this clonotype: A read error may explain this, as a much larger clone is one base away. CDR3 region: CASSTVTGTYEQYF. CDR3 DNA: TGTGCCAGCAGCACAGTGACAGGGACCTACGAGCAGTACTTC. The rearrangement uses TRBV7-2 and TRBJ2-5; 7 bases are shared with TRBD1. The J call may be mistaken, given a closer DNA end match to TRBJ2-7. CDR3 length: 14 residues. CDR1 SGHTA and CDR2 FQGNSA come from the germline V gene.

This chain joins TRBV18 and TRBJ1-3; D is unclear. This CDR3 has 13 residues. Germline assignment: CDR1 KGHSH and CDR2 LQKENI. V was pared by 3 bases and J by 6 bases, with 9 bases between. DNA for the CDR3: TGTGCCAGCTCACCTCAGGCGGAAAACACCATATATTTT. This encodes CASSPQAENTIYF.

This clonotype turned up a few times. This chain uses TRBV27 with TRBJ2-7, with TRBD2 matching over 9 bases. Germline V gives CDR1 MNHEY, CDR2 SMNVEV (reference sequence). Trimming at V came to 0 bases and at J to 4 bases, leaving 10 bases not matched to a gene. The length of the CDR3 is 17 residues. CDR3 sequence reads: CASSLSGSRGGAYEQYF. The DNA for the CDR3 is TGTGCCAGCAGTTTATCGGGGTCGCGCGGGGGGGCGTACGAGCAGTACTTC.

This clonotype occurred many times. V and J are TRBV24-1 and TRBJ2-1, with 8 bases lining up with TRBD2. The CDR3 extends over 17 amino acids. V shed 2 bases and J 3 bases; nucleotides not matched to a gene: 8. The germline V gene has CDR1 KGHDR and CDR2 SFDVKD. CDR3 loop: CATSDSQRGSLYNEQFF. The CDR3 region has the DNA TGTGCCACCAGTGATTCGCAGCGGGGGTCCCTCTACAATGAGCAGTTCTTC.

This clonotype was seen ten or more times. The chain employs TRBV4-1 and TRBJ2-5; 7 nucleotides agree with TRBD2. Germline lookup yields CDR1 MGHRA and CDR2 YSYEKL. The length of the CDR3 is 17 residues. Trimming at V came to 4 bases and at J to 0 bases, leaving 11 bases not matched to a gene. The CDR3 nucleotides are TGCGCCAGCAGCCCCTTAGGGGAGCGGGGAAACCAAGAGACCCAGTACTTC. This gives the protein CASSPLGERGNQETQYF.

This clonotype was picked up many times. The chain has TRBV11-2 and TRBJ2-7; D uncertain. There are 12 residues in the CDR3. Trimming pared 5 bases from V and 2 bases from J, leaving 7 bases between. CDR1 and CDR2 from the germline V gene are SGHAT and FQNNGV. CDR3 amino acids: CASSAGPYEQYF. CDR3 bases: TGTGCCAGCAGCGCCGGGCCCTACGAGCAGTACTTC.